Following are 25 T cell receptor beta chains from one sample sequenced in a study of read filtering for tumor transcriptome and immune sequencing. Molecular barcoded adaptors covering alpha/delta and beta/gamma chains were used on 400 ng RNA. TCRdb re-called the reads with MiXCR, one entry per CDR3 protein. Of about 57,000 distinct CDR3 sequences listed, 20% to 25% are singletons. Sequences were obtained from a population of CD138-negative cells sorted from bone marrow. Receptors were obtained from a donor at least 40 years old with multiple myeloma.

For this clonotype: A much bigger clone sits one base away, suggesting this may be a read error. The conserved closing phenylalanine or tryptophan is absent in this CDR3, likely reflecting a read error. The J gene is TRBJ2-5, the V gene TRBV29-1, with 7 bases aligning to TRBD2. Germline-derived CDR1 and CDR2 are SQVTM and ANQGSEA. V dropped 5 bases and J dropped 3; count of bases not matched to a gene: 3. This CDR3 is built from 12 residues. The CDR3 protein is CSVTSEKETQYS. The CDR3, as DNA: TGCAGCGTTACTAGCGAGAAAGAGACCCAGTACTCC.

This clonotype appeared a few times. The rearrangement uses TRBV4-2 and TRBJ2-5; D might be TRBD1 (7 bases). Trimming pared 3 bases from V and 4 bases from J, leaving 15 bases between. Germline V CDR1 and CDR2: LGHNA, YNFKEQ. This CDR3 is 15 amino acids long. CDR3 residues: CASSQGTAGGETQYF. CDR3 DNA: TGTGCCAGCAGCCAGGGGACAGCGGGCGGAGAGACCCAGTACTTC.

This clonotype was found many times. The chain joins TRBV7-3 to TRBJ1-1; a possible D gene is TRBD1 (5 bases). V was clipped by 5 bases and J by 10 bases, with 17 bases between them. Looked up from germline, CDR1 is SGHTA and CDR2 is FQGTGA. This CDR3 contains 13 residues. The CDR3 region is CASSTPRDFGAFF. DNA of the CDR3: TGTGCCAGCAGCACCCCCCGGGACTTTGGAGCTTTCTTT.

V gene TRBV2 combines with J gene TRBJ1-2; D not resolved. The length of the CDR3 is 13 residues. The germline V gene encodes CDR1 SNHLY and CDR2 FYNNEI. V lost 4 bases and J lost 3, with 9 bases in between. Here the CDR3 reads CASSVNGDYGYTF. The CDR3 bases are TGTGCCAGCAGTGTTAACGGGGACTATGGCTACACCTTC.

This clonotype was seen repeatedly, ten times or more. The V gene is TRBV12-3 or TRBV12-4, the J gene TRBJ2-2; D gene unclear. The CDR3 sequence is 14 residues long. Between the trimmed V and J ends, which lost 6 bases and 5 bases, there was a span of 13 bases. This CDR3 reads CASSPADLTGELFF. DNA of the CDR3: TGTGCCAGCAGCCCCGCGGATTTGACCGGGGAGCTGTTTTTT.

Within the sample, this clonotype is medium-sized (0.01 to 0.1%). The J gene is TRBJ2-1, the V gene TRBV25-1; D possibly corresponds to TRBD2 (5 bases). With 3 bases removed from V and 0 bases from J, the gap between germline ends came to 12 bases. The CDR3 totals 16 residues. Germline-derived CDR1 and CDR2 are MGHDK and SYGVNS. The CDR3 DNA is TGTGCCAGCAGTGACGAAGCGGAAAGCTCCTACAATGAGCAGTTCTTC. It specifies CASSDEAESSYNEQFF.

This clonotype is a singleton in its sample. Because the CDR3 is missing its conserved closing phenylalanine or tryptophan, this is likely a read error. CDR3 region: CASSNRTGISYEQYL. CDR3 sequence (DNA): TGCGCCAGCAGTAACAGAACAGGGATCTCCTACGAGCAGTACTTA. The gene calls are TRBV10-2 and TRBJ2-7, with D perhaps TRBD1 (6 bases). Trimming took 5 bases from V and 0 from J, leaving 14 bases between them. CDR1 is WSHSY and CDR2 is SAAADI in the germline V gene. The CDR3 is made up of 15 amino acids.

This clonotype was observed a few times. The chain links TRBV9 to TRBJ1-1; no clear D gene. The CDR3 runs to 13 residues. Per the germline V gene, CDR1 is SGDLS and CDR2 is YYNGEE. V was pared by 3 bases and J by 2 bases, with 8 bases between. CDR3 residues: CASSGEGNTEAFF. As DNA, the CDR3 is TGTGCCAGCAGCGGAGAGGGTAACACTGAAGCTTTCTTT.

This clonotype was observed many times. V is TRBV19 and J is TRBJ2-1; D uncertain. The CDR3 is 14 amino acids. Trimming stripped 3 bases from V and 6 bases from J, with 12 bases between. Germline lookup yields CDR1 LNHDA and CDR2 SQIVND (reference sequence). In nucleotides, the CDR3 is TGTGCCAGTAGTATCTCGCATCGCTCCAATGAGCAGTTCTTC. Protein: CASSISHRSNEQFF.

This clonotype was observed many times. The chain is built from TRBV12-5 and TRBJ1-1, with D unclear. CDR1 is LGHNT, CDR2 FRNRAP, per germline. There are 14 residues in the CDR3. V was shortened by 5 bases and J by 5 bases, with 15 bases between the two germline ends. CDR3 DNA: TGTGCTAGTGGTCCGGGCAGCATTGTGACTGAAGCTTTCTTT. Protein product: CASGPGSIVTEAFF.

This clonotype was recorded a few times. This sequence joins TRBV6-1 and TRBJ2-1; no clear D. The CDR3 has 16 residues. V was shortened by 1 base and J by 5 bases, with 15 bases between the two germline ends. From germline, CDR1 is MNHNS and CDR2 SASEGT. As DNA, the CDR3 is TGTGCCAGCAGTGAAGACCACAAAGTCGGCGACAATGAGCAGTTCTTC. Translated, it gives CASSEDHKVGDNEQFF.

This clonotype was seen many times. The chain links TRBV2 to TRBJ2-1; 8 bases map to TRBD2. Germline trimming cut 7 bases from V and 0 bases from J; bases unmatched to any gene: 5. The CDR3 is made up of 15 amino acids. Germline V gene lookup returns CDR1 SNHLY and CDR2 FYNNEI. The chain's CDR3 is CASKGSGSSYNEQFF. The CDR3 bases are TGTGCCAGCAAGGGAAGCGGGAGCTCCTACAATGAGCAGTTCTTC.

This clonotype was found many times. The CDR3 does not end in the conserved phenylalanine or tryptophan, so this is likely a read error. The CDR3 protein is CSAVAGGSEQFL. CDR3 sequence (DNA): TGCAGCGCTGTAGCGGGAGGGTCTGAGCAGTTCCTC. The rearrangement uses TRBV29-1 and TRBJ2-1; TRBD2 matches at 11 bases. V lost 7 bases and J lost 9; bases outside the gene matches: 5. In germline, CDR1 is SQVTM, CDR2 ANQGSEA. This CDR3 contains 12 residues.

This clonotype has a handful of counts. The chain combines TRBV30 with TRBJ1-1; D is perhaps TRBD1 (6 bases). V was pared by 4 bases and J by 3 bases, with 15 bases between. Germline V gene data show CDR1 as GTSNPN and CDR2 as SVGIG (reference sequence). This CDR3 region has 14 residues. The CDR3 is CAWTYLGQYTEAFF. The CDR3 DNA follows: TGTGCCTGGACCTATCTTGGACAGTACACTGAAGCTTTCTTT.

This clonotype occurred a few times. Given a much more abundant clone one base away, this may be a read error. This sequence joins TRBV28 and TRBJ2-1, with 8 bases fitting TRBD1. The CDR3 is 14 residues long. Germline CDR1 and CDR2: MDHEN and SYDVKM. The CDR3 bases are TGTGCCAGCAGTTTAGCGGACAGGGTCAATGTGCAGTTCTTC. Protein: CASSLADRVNVQFF.

This clonotype was recorded at least ten times. The chain employs TRBV11-3 and TRBJ1-1; no clear D gene. This CDR3 region has 12 residues. The V and J ends lost 0 bases and 10 bases respectively, with 9 bases between them. Germline V gene data show CDR1 as SGHNT and CDR2 as YENEEA. CDR3 sequence (DNA): TGTGCCAGCAGCTTAGACCATAGAGCAGCTTTCTTT. Amino acids: CASSLDHRAAFF. Looking up the rest from reference TRBV11-3 and TRBJ1-1 gives the full variable domain: EAGVVQSPRYKIIEKKQPVAFWCNPISGHNTLYWYLQNLGQGPELLIRYENEEAVDDSQLPKDRFSAERLKGVDSTLKIQPAELGDSAVYLCASSLDHRAAFFGQGTRLTVV.

The table lists this clonotype with many counts. V is TRBV5-4 and J is TRBJ2-1, with 7 bases identical to TRBD2. The CDR3 totals 14 residues. Germline assignment: CDR1 SGHNT and CDR2 YYREEE (reference sequence). With V trimmed by 4 bases and J by 6 bases, 7 bases remained unmatched. The CDR3 coding sequence is TGTGCCAGCAGCCCGGGACTAAACGCCAATGAGCAGTTCTTC. It specifies CASSPGLNANEQFF.

Of note for this clonotype: It may be a read error: a sequence one base away is much more abundant. The chain joins TRBV5-1 to TRBJ1-1, with D tentatively TRBD1 (5 bases). With 3 bases removed from V and 1 base from J, the gap between germline ends came to 13 bases. Germline CDR1 reads SGHRS; CDR2 reads YFSETQ. The CDR3 is made up of 15 amino acids. The CDR3 nucleotides read TGCGCCAGCAGCTACGGGGACTTCGCGAACACTGAAGCTTTCTTT. It specifies CASSYGDFANTEAFF.

This clonotype was counted only a few times. The chain couples TRBV19 to TRBJ1-1, with D unclear. Germline CDR1 reads LNHDA; CDR2 reads SQIVND (reference sequence). The V end was cut by 4 bases, the J end by 2 bases, with 5 bases between. The CDR3 is made up of 12 amino acids. CDR3 sequence: CASSNSNTEAFF. Written as DNA, the CDR3 is TGTGCCAGTAGTAACTCCAACACTGAAGCTTTCTTT.

The V and J genes are TRBV12-3 or TRBV12-4 and TRBJ1-4; D uncertain. This CDR3 contains 14 residues. Trimming stripped 5 bases from V and 3 bases from J, with 10 bases between. The CDR3 reads CASSRRASNEKLFF. DNA of the CDR3: TGTGCCAGCAGTCGCCGGGCCTCTAATGAAAAACTGTTTTTT.

This clonotype was seen at least ten times. The chain is built from TRBV28 and TRBJ1-1; D is ambiguous. The CDR3 consists of 12 residues. The germline V gene encodes CDR1 MDHEN and CDR2 SYDVKM. V was shortened by 2 bases and J by 5 bases, with 6 bases between the two germline ends. The CDR3 loop is CASSLRYTEAFF. The CDR3, as DNA: TGTGCCAGCAGTTTACGGTATACTGAAGCTTTCTTT.

This clonotype was observed at least ten times. This chain uses TRBV7-9 with TRBJ2-1, with no clear D. This CDR3 spans 14 amino acids. V gave up 0 bases and J gave up 3 bases, with 6 bases separating them. Germline CDR1 is SEHNR and CDR2 is FQNEAQ (reference sequence). In DNA, the CDR3 is TGTGCCAGCAGCTTAGCGGGAATCTACAATGAGCAGTTCTTC. This translates into CASSLAGIYNEQFF.

This clonotype was counted at least ten times. This chain uses TRBV21-1 with TRBJ2-2; the DNA was not compared with TRBD2, the D call given in the table. TRBV21-1 is a pseudogene locus. The CDR3 extends over 16 amino acids. CDR3 loop: CASSERLAEPHGELFF. Here the CDR3 DNA reads TGTGCCAGCAGCGAACGACTAGCGGAGCCCCACGGGGAGCTGTTTTTT.

This clonotype was found many times. The chain couples TRBV6-2 or TRBV6-3 to TRBJ2-7; D is uncertain. CDR3 length: 17 residues. Germline loops: CDR1 MNHEY, CDR2 SVGEGT. The germline V and J ends were trimmed by 0 bases and 0 bases, with 15 bases remaining between them. CDR3 sequence: CASSYSRVGKISYEQYF. The CDR3 DNA is TGTGCCAGCAGTTACTCTCGGGTTGGGAAGATCTCCTACGAGCAGTACTTC.

This clonotype has ten or more counts. V and J are TRBV6-5 and TRBJ1-2; perhaps TRBD1 as D (5 bases). CDR1 and CDR2 from the germline V gene are MNHEY and SVGAGI. Trimming took 2 bases from V and 6 from J, leaving 13 bases between them. This CDR3 has 14 amino acids. The CDR3 loop reads CASSYQGGSDGYTF. Written as DNA, the CDR3 is TGTGCCAGCAGTTACCAGGGTGGGTCTGATGGCTACACCTTC.